Listed below are T cell receptor beta chains from one sample, sequenced in a study of shared clonotypes between healthy human individuals. The data were produced by immunoSEQ multiplex PCR, yet TCRdb's version contains in-frame clones alone and is incomplete. The sample comprises about 2.2 million clones, approximately 92% of which are singletons, and around 1.7% rests with the top ten. Source material: naive CD8+ T cells from PBMCs. These receptors were obtained from a man younger than 35 in good health. Some clones in this sample may be carry-over from other donors' samples. Both conserved end residues are part of each CDR3. Each record gives: J gene, V gene, clone size, D gene, CDR3 DNA, CDR3 protein. D genes are given only for firm matches. Clone sizes are given selectively: once, few, many, or a class where the clone is expanded.

TRBJ2-1 | TRBV5-6 | NA | NA | TGTGCCAGCAGCTTTGGTACGGTTCGTAGGGAGCAGTTCTTC | CASSFGTVRREQFF
TRBJ2-3 | TRBV13 | NA | TRBD2 | TGTGCCAGCAGCCACGGACTAGCGGGAGAAACAGATACGCAGTATTTT | CASSHGLAGETDTQYF
TRBJ1-5 | TRBV27 | NA | NA | TGTGCCAGCAGTTTAGACAGGTTCAATCAGCCCCAGCATTTT | CASSLDRFNQPQHF
TRBJ2-7 | TRBV5-6 | NA | NA | TGTGCCAGCAGCTTGGGGGCAGCCGAGCAGTACTTC | CASSLGAAEQYF
TRBJ2-7 | TRBV7-3 | NA | TRBD2 | TGTGCCAGCAGCCCTAGCGGGTCCCCCTACGAGCAGTACTTC | CASSPSGSPYEQYF
TRBJ2-4 | TRBV15 | NA | NA | TGTGCCACCAGCAGAGATCGTGGGCCAGGGAACATTCAGTACTTC | CATSRDRGPGNIQYF
TRBJ2-1 | TRBV13 | NA | NA | TGTGCCAGCAGCTACGGTGAGGCCTCCCCGGTGGACAATGAGCAGTTCTTC | CASSYGEASPVDNEQFF
TRBJ1-1 | TRBV6-1 | NA | NA | TGTGCCAGCAGGTCGGGGGGTAACACTGAAGCTTTCTTT | CASRSGGNTEAFF
TRBJ2-7 | TRBV14 | once | TRBD1 | TGTGCCAGCAGCCAAACCGGGACAGGGGGGTACGAGCAGTACTTC | CASSQTGTGGYEQYF
TRBJ1-5 | TRBV28 | NA | NA | TGTGCCAGCAGTTTGGGATCTCCCCAGCATTTT | CASSLGSPQHF
TRBJ1-2 | TRBV29-1 | NA | NA | TGCAGCGTTTTCGCGGGACTGTCGACGGGCTACACCTTC | CSVFAGLSTGYTF
TRBJ2-3 | TRBV7-2 | NA | TRBD2 | TGTGCCAGCAGCCCCTTCCATGATAGCGGGAGGGAACAGTATTTT | CASSPFHDSGREQYF
TRBJ2-5 | TRBV19 | NA | NA | TGTGCCAGTAGTCCCGAGAGTTGGGGACAAGAGACCCAGTACTTC | CASSPESWGQETQYF
TRBJ1-1 | TRBV27 | once | NA | TGTGCCAGCAGTTTATTTTCGGGGGACACTGAAGCTTTCTTT | CASSLFSGDTEAFF
TRBJ2-7 | TRBV28 | NA | NA | TGTGCCAGCAGCCGCACGATGGCCTACGAGCAGTACTTC | CASSRTMAYEQYF
TRBJ2-3 | TRBV6-1 | NA | NA | TGTGCCAGCAGTGAACTGGGGGCGACTAGCACAGATACGCAGTATTTT | CASSELGATSTDTQYF
TRBJ2-5 | TRBV7-9 | NA | NA | TGTGCCAGCAGCCCCCAGCGGTTCAGGGAGGAAGAGACCCAGTACTTC | CASSPQRFREEETQYF
TRBJ1-1 | TRBV6-6 | NA | NA | TGTGCCAGCAGTTCCAGCCGAACACAGGGTTGGACTGAAGCTTTCTTT | CASSSSRTQGWTEAFF
TRBJ1-2 | TRBV29-1 | NA | TRBD1 | TGCAGCGACAGACAGGGCTACTATGGCTACACCTTC | CSDRQGYYGYTF
TRBJ1-2 | TRBV4-3 | NA | NA | TGCGCCAGCAGCCAAGATAGTACAGGGAACTATGGCTACACCTTC | CASSQDSTGNYGYTF
TRBJ1-2 | TRBV27 | once | NA | TGTGCCAGCAGTTTAGGGGCAGGGGAAGTTGGCTATGGCTACACCTTC | CASSLGAGEVGYGYTF
TRBJ1-1 | TRBV25-1 | NA | NA | TGTGCCAGCGGCCACGTCGGGACTGAAGCTTTCTTT | CASGHVGTEAFF
TRBJ2-7 | TRBV5-3 | NA | NA | TGTGCCAGAAGCTTTCTTAAAGATTTCTCCTACGAGCAGTACTTC | CARSFLKDFSYEQYF
TRBJ1-5 | TRBV27 | NA | NA | TGTGCCAGCAGTGCCACCGGGCAGAATCAGCCCCAGCATTTT | CASSATGQNQPQHF
TRBJ1-2 | TRBV4-3 | NA | TRBD1 | TGCGCCAGCAGACGCGACAGGGGCGCGAATGGCTACACCTTC | CASRRDRGANGYTF
TRBJ2-7 | TRBV27 | NA | NA | TGTGCCAGCAGTTTGCAGGGCTTGATCGACGAGCAGTACTTC | CASSLQGLIDEQYF
TRBJ2-3 | TRBV10-1 | NA | TRBD1 | TGCGCCAGGGGACAGGGGGCGTCAGATACGCAGTATTTT | CARGQGASDTQYF
TRBJ2-7 | TRBV6-5 | NA | TRBD2 | TGTGCCCGCGGACTAGCGGGATACGAGCAGTACTTC | CARGLAGYEQYF
TRBJ2-7 | TRBV27 | NA | NA | TGTGCCAGCATCTTCGGCCACGAGCAGTACTTC | CASIFGHEQYF
TRBJ2-6 | TRBV19 | NA | TRBD1 | TGTGCCAGTAGTCCGATCTTACCCCCGGGACAGGGCATGGCTGGGGCCAACGTCCTGACTTTC | CASSPILPPGQGMAGANVLTF
TRBJ2-3 | TRBV7-2 | NA | NA | TGTGCCAGCAGCTTAGAGCCGGAGGGGAGCACAGATACGCAGTATTTT | CASSLEPEGSTDTQYF
TRBJ2-7 | TRBV28 | NA | TRBD2 | TGTGCCAGCATCAAAGCCCCCCTAGCGGGGCTGTCCTACGAGCAGTACTTC | CASIKAPLAGLSYEQYF
TRBJ2-5 | TRBV7-9 | NA | NA | TGTGCCAGCAGCACCGTGGGGCAGGTGTACCAAGAGACCCAGTACTTC | CASSTVGQVYQETQYF
TRBJ1-2 | TRBV5-1 | NA | NA | TGCGCCAGCAATGTTGGCGGGACCTCTGGCTACACCTTC | CASNVGGTSGYTF
TRBJ2-7 | TRBV5-1 | NA | TRBD2 | TGCGCCAGCAGCTTGGAGGGACCGGGCGGGGGGACCTACGAGCAGTACTTC | CASSLEGPGGGTYEQYF
TRBJ2-2 | TRBV7-2 | NA | TRBD2 | TGTGCCAGCAGCTCGGGACTAGCGGGAGGATCGGGGACCGGGGAGCTGTTTTTT | CASSSGLAGGSGTGELFF
TRBJ2-5 | TRBV27 | NA | TRBD2 | TGTGCCAGCAGTTTACGGCGAGGACTAGCCCCCCAAGAGACCCAGTACTTC | CASSLRRGLAPQETQYF
TRBJ2-1 | TRBV5-4 | NA | NA | TGTGCCAGCAGCCCTCTGATCACAGGAAGAAACAATGAGCAGTTCTTC | CASSPLITGRNNEQFF
TRBJ2-7 | TRBV11-2 | NA | NA | TGTGCCAGCAGCACTCAGGGGACCGAGCAGTACTTC | CASSTQGTEQYF
TRBJ1-2 | TRBV12-5 | NA | NA | TGTGCTAGTGGGACAGCTAAATATGGCTACACCTTC | CASGTAKYGYTF